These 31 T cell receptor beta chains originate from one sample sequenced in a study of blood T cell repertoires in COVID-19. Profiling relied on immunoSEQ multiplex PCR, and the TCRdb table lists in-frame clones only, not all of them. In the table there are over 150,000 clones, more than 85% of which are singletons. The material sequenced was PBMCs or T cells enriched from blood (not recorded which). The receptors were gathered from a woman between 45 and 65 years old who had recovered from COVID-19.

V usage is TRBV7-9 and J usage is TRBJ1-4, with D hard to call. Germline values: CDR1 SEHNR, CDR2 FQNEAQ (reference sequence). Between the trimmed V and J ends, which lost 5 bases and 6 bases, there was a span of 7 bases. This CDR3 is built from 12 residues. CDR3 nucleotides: TGTGCCAGCAGCCCACTGGATGAAAAACTGTTTTTT. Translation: CASSPLDEKLFF. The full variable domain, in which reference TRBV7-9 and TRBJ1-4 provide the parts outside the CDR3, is DTGVSQNPRHKITKRGQNVTFRCDPISEHNRLYWYRQTLGQGPEFLTYFQNEAQLEKSRLLSDRFSAERPKGSFSTLEIQRTEQGDSAMYLCASSPLDEKLFFGSGTQLSVL.

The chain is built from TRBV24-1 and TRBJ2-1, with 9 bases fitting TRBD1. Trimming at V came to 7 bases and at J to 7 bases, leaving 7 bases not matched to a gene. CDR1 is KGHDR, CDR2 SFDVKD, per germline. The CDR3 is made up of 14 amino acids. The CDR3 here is CATSRQGDLNEQFF. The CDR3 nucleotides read TGTGCCACCAGCCGACAGGGGGACTTGAATGAGCAGTTCTTC.

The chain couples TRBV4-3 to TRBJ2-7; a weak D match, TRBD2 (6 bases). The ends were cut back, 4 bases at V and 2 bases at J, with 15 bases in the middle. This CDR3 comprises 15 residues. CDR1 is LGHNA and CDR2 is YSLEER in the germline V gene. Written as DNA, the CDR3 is TGCGCCAGCAGCCGGAGCGTCGGGGGTCCCTACGAGCAGTACTTC. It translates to CASSRSVGGPYEQYF.

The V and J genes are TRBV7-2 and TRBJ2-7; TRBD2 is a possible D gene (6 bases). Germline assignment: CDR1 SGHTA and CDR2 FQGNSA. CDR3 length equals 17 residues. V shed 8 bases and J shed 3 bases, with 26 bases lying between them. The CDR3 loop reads CASSPGTGARSYYEQYF. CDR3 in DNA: TGTGCCAGCTCCCCGGGGACGGGAGCCAGGTCCTACTACGAGCAGTACTTC.

The CDR3 DNA is TGTGCCAGCAGCAGAGGACTAGCGAGCTACAATGAGCAGTTCTTC. This codes for CASSRGLASYNEQFF. The chain is built from TRBV2 and TRBJ2-1; 9 positions match TRBD2. Germline V lookup: CDR1 SNHLY, CDR2 FYNNEI. Trimming took 6 bases from V and 3 from J; bases not matched to a gene: 6. The CDR3 runs 15 residues.

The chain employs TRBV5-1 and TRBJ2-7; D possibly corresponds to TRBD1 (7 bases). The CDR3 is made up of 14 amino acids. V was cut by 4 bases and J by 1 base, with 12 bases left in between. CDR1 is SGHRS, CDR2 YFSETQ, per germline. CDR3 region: CASSPTGTSYEQYF. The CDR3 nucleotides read TGCGCCAGCAGCCCGACAGGGACTTCCTACGAGCAGTACTTC.

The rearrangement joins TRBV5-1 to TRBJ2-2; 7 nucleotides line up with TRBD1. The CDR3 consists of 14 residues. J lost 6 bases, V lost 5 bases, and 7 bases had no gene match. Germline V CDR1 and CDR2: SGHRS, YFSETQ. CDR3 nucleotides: TGCGCCAGCAGTAAACAGGGGTTGTCCGGGGAGCTGTTTTTT. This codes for CASSKQGLSGELFF.

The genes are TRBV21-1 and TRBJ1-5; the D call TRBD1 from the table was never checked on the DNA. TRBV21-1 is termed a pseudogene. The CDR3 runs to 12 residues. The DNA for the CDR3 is TGTGCCGGCCGGGACAACCATCAGCCCCAGCATTTT. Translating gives CAGRDNHQPQHF.

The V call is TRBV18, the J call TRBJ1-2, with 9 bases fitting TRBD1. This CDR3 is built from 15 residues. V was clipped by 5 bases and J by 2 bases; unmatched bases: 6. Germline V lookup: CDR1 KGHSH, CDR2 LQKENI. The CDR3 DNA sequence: TGTGCCAGCTCAGCAACGGGACAGGGCAACTATGGCTACACCTTC. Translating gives CASSATGQGNYGYTF.

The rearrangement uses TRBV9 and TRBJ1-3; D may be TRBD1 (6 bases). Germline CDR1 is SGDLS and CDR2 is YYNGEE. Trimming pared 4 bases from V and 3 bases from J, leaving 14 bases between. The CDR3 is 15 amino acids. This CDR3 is CASSMGDTDGNTIYF. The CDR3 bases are TGTGCCAGCAGCATGGGGGACACCGATGGAAACACCATATATTTT.

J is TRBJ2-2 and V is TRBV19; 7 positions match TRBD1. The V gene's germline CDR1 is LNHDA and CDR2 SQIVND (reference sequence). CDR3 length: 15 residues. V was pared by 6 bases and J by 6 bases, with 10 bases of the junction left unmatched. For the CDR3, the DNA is TGTGCCAGTAGGAAGACAGGGTTGGACCCCGGGGAGCTGTTTTTT. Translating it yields CASRKTGLDPGELFF. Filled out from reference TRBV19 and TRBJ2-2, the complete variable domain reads DGGITQSPKYLFRKEGQNVTLSCEQNLNHDAMYWYRQDPGQGLRLIYYSQIVNDFQKGDIAEGYSVSREKKESFPLTVTSAQKNPTAFYLCASRKTGLDPGELFFGEGSRLTVL.

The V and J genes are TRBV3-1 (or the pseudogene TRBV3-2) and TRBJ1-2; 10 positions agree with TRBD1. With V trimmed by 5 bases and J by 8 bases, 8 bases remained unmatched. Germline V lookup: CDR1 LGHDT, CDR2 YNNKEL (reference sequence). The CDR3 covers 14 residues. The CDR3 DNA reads TGTGCCAGCAGCACCCCGGGACAGGGGTACGGCTACACCTTC. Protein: CASSTPGQGYGYTF.

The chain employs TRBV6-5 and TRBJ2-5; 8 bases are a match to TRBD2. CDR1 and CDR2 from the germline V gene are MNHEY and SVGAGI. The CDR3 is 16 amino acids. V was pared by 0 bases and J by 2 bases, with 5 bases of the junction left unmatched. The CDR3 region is CASSYSLREGQETQYF. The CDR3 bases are TGTGCCAGCAGTTACTCGTTACGGGAGGGACAAGAGACCCAGTACTTC.

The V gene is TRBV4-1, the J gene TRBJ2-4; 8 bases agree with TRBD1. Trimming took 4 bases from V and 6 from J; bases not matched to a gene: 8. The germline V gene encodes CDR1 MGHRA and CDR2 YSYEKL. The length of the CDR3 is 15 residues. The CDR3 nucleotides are TGCGCCAGCAGCCGTGGACAGGGCCCACCAAACATTCAGTACTTC. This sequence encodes CASSRGQGPPNIQYF.

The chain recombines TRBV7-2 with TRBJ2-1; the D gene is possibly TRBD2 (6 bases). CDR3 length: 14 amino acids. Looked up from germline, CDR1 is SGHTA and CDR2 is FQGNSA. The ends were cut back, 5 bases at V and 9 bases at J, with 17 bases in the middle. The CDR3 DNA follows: TGTGCCAGCAGCGGTCGGACCGGGAGCAGTGAGCAGTTCTTC. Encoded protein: CASSGRTGSSEQFF.

Here the CDR3 DNA reads TGTGCCAGCAGCTTAGTTCAGGGGGCGCGAGAGACCCAGTACTTC. Translated: CASSLVQGARETQYF. This chain uses TRBV7-9 with TRBJ2-5, with TRBD1 identical over 8 bases. The germline gives CDR1 SEHNR, CDR2 FQNEAQ (reference sequence). V gave up 1 base and J gave up 4 bases; unmatched junction bases: 5. This CDR3 contains 15 residues. The full variable domain, in which reference TRBV7-9 and TRBJ2-5 provide the parts outside the CDR3, is DTGVSQNPRHKITKRGQNVTFRCDPISEHNRLYWYRQTLGQGPEFLTYFQNEAQLEKSRLLSDRFSAERPKGSFSTLEIQRTEQGDSAMYLCASSLVQGARETQYFGPGTRLLVL.

The CDR3 spells CASSQVQGGGGYTF. The CDR3 DNA sequence: TGTGCCAGCAGCCAAGTACAGGGCGGGGGTGGCTACACCTTC. The chain has TRBV3-1 (or the pseudogene TRBV3-2) and TRBJ1-2, with a weak D call TRBD1 (6 bases). V was cut by 1 base and J by 7 bases, with 13 bases left in between. This CDR3 comprises 14 residues. Germline CDR1 LGHDT, CDR2 YNNKEL (reference sequence).

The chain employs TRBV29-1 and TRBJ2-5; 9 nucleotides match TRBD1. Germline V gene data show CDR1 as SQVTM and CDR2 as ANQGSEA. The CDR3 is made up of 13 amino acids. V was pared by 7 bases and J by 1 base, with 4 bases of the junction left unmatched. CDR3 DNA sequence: TGCAGCGCCGTGACAGGGGGCCAAGAGACCCAGTACTTC. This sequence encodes CSAVTGGQETQYF.

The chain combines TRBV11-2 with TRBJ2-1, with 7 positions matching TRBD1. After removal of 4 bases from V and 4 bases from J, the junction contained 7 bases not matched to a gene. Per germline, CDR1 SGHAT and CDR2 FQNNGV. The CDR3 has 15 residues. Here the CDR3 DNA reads TGTGCCAGCAGCTCTAACAGGGGCAAATACAATGAGCAGTTCTTC. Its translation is CASSSNRGKYNEQFF.

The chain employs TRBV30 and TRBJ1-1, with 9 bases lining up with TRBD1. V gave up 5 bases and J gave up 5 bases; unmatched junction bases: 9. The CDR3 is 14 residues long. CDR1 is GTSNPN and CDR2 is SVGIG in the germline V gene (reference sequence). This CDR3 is CAWYHRGRSTEAFF. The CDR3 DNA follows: TGTGCCTGGTATCACAGGGGGCGAAGTACTGAAGCTTTCTTT.

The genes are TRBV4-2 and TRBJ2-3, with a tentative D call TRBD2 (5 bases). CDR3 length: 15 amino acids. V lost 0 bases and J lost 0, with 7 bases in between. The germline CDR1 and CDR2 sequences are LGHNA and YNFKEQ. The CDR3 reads CASSQESGSTDTQYF. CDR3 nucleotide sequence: TGTGCCAGCAGCCAAGAGAGCGGTAGCACAGATACGCAGTATTTT.

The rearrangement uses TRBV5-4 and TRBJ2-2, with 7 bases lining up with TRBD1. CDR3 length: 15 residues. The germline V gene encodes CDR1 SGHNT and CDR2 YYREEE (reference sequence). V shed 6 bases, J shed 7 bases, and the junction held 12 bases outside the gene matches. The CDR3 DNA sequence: TGTGCCAGCAAGACGTTCGACAGGGCGGGCGGGGAGCTGTTTTTT. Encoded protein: CASKTFDRAGGELFF.

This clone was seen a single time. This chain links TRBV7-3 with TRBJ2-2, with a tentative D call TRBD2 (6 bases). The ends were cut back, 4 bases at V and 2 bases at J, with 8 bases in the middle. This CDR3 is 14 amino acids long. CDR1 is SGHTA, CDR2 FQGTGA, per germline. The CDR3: CASSSGTNTGELFF. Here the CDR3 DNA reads TGTGCCAGCAGCTCCGGGACTAACACCGGGGAGCTGTTTTTT.

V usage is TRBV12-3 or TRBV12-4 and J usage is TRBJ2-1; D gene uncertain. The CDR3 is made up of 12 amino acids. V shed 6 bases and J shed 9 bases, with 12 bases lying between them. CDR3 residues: CASSPIVGEQFF. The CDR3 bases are TGTGCCAGCAGCCCTATAGTCGGTGAGCAGTTCTTC.

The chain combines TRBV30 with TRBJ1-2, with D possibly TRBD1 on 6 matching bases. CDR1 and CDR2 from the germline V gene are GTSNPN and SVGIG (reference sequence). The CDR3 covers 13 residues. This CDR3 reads CAQTFRGNYGYTF. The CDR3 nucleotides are TGTGCACAAACTTTCAGGGGTAACTATGGCTACACCTTC.

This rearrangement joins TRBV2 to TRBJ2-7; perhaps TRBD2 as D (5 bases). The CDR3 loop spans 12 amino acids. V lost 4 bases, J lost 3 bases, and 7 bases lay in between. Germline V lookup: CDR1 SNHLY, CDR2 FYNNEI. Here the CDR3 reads CASSGGLYEQYF. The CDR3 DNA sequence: TGTGCCAGCAGTGGAGGGCTCTACGAGCAGTACTTC.

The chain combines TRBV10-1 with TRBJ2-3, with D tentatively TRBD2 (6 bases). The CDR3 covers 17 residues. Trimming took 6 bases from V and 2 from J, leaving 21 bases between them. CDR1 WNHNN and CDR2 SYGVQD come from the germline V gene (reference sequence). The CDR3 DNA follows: TGCGCCAGCAGCCCAGGAGGGTCTAGCAGCCCCACAGATACGCAGTATTTT. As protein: CASSPGGSSSPTDTQYF.

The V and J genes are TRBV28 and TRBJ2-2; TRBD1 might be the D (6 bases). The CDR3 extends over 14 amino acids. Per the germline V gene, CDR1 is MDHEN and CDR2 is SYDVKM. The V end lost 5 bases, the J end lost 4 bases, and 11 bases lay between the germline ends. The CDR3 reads CASSPTGFTGELFF. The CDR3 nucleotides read TGTGCCAGCAGTCCAACAGGGTTCACCGGGGAGCTGTTTTTT.

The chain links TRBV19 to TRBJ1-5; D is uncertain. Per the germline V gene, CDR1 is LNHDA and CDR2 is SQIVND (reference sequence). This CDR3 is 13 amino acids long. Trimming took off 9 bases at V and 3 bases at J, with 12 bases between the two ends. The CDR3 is CASSTGANQPQHF. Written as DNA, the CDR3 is TGTGCCAGCTCGACTGGCGCCAATCAGCCCCAGCATTTT.

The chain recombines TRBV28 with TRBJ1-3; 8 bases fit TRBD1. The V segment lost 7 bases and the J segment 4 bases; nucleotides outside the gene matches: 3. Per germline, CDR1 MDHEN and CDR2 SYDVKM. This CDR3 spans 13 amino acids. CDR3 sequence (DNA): TGTGCCAGCAATACAGGGGGGGGAAACACCATATATTTT. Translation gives CASNTGGGNTIYF.

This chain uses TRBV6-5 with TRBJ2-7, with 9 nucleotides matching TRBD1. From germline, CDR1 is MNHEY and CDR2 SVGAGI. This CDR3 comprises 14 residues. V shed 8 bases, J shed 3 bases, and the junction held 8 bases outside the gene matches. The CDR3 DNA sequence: TGTGCCAGCGGAAAGGGACAGGGTAGCTACGAGCAGTACTTC. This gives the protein CASGKGQGSYEQYF.